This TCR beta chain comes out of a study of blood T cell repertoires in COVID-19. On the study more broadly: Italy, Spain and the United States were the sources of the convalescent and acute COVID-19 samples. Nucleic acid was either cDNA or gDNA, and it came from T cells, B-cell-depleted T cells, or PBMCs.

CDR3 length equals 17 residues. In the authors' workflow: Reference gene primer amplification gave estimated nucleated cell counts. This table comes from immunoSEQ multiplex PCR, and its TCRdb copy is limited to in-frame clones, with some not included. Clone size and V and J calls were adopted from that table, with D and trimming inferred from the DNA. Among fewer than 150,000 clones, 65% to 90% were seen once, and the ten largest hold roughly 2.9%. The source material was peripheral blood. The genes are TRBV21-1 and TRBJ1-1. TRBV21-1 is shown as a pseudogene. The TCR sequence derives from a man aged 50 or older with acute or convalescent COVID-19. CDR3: CASSNRGCANESTEAFF. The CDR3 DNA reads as TGTGCCAGCAGCAATAGAGGCTGTGCGAACGAGAGCACTGAAGCTTTCTTT.